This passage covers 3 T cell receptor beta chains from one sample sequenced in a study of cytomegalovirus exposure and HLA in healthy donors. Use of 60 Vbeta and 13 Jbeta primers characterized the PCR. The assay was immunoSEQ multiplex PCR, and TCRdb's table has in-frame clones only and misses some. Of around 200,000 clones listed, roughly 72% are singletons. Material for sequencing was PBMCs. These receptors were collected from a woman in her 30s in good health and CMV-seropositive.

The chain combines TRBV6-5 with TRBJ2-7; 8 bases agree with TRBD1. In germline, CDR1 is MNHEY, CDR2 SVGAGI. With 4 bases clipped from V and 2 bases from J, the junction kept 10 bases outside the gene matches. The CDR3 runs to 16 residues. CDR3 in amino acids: CASSSRGQGGTYEQYF. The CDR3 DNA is TGTGCCAGCAGTTCTCGAGGACAGGGAGGCACCTACGAGCAGTACTTC.

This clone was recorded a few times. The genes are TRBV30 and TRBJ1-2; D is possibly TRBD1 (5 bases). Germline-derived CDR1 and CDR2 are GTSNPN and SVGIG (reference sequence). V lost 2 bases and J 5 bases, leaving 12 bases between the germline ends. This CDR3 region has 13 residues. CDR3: CAWSQGRPYGYTF. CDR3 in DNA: TGTGCCTGGAGTCAGGGTAGGCCTTATGGCTACACCTTC.

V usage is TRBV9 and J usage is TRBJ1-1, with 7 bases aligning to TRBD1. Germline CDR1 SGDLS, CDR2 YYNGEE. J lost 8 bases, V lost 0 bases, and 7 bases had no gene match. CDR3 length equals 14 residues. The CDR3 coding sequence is TGTGCCAGCAGCGTAGAGGGGGCCACATACGAAGCTTTCTTT. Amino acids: CASSVEGATYEAFF.